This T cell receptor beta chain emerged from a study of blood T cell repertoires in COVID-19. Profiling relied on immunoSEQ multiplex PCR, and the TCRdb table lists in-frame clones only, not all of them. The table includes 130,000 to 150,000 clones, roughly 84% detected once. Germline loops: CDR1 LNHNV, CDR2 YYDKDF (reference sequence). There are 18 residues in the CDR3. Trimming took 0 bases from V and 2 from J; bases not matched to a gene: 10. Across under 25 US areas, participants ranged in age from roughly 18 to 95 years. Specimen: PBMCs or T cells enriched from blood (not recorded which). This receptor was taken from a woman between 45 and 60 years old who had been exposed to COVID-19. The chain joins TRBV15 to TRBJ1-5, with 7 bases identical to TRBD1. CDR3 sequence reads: CATSREILQGRGNQPQHF. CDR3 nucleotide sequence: TGTGCCACCAGCAGAGAGATACTACAGGGGCGAGGCAATCAGCCCCAGCATTTT.